The clone carrying this T cell receptor beta chain has more than one count but fewer than ten. Antigen unknown. This CDR3 contains 11 residues. V was cut by 3 bases and J by 5 bases, with 7 bases left in between. Germline lookup yields CDR1 SQVTM and CDR2 ANQGSEA. The sample comes from a study of T cells in localized non-small cell lung cancer. The protocol was immunoSEQ multiplex PCR, while the TCRdb copy is restricted to in-frame clones and leaves out a portion. Here the sample spans approximately 81,000 clones, around 90% being singletons. Notes on the study in general: Adjacent lung exhibited a median of about 57 among the 100 most abundant tumor clones. The highest T cell clonality was in uninvolved adjacent lung, above tumor. With higher T cell density in blood came longer overall survival. It remains possible that heterogeneity exists, since only one tumor region was sequenced.

The source was peripheral blood, collected before any cancer treatment. The genes are TRBV29-1 and TRBJ1-2; D not certain. This clonotype was obtained from a woman aged 40 to 75 with stage I squamous cell lung carcinoma. The CDR3 DNA is TGCAGCGTTGACGGCCAATATGGCTACACCTTC. Translated: CSVDGQYGYTF.